The TCR beta chain described here comes from a study of T cell responses to AZD1222 COVID-19 vaccine. Germline CDR1 and CDR2: MNHEY and SVGAGI. The J segment lost 2 bases and the V segment lost 6 bases, leaving 3 bases of the junction unmatched. This CDR3 contains 14 residues. Of note for this clone: Its antigen is unidentified.

Study-level points and caveats: No repertoire was sampled before or during the peak T cell response, only after it.

TCRdb keeps only in-frame clones here, not all; method: immunoSEQ multiplex PCR. This sample carries about 100,000 clones, more than 75% of them seen once, and the ten largest clones take 4% to 5%. The source of this sequence is an adult in good health. The chain links TRBV6-5 to TRBJ2-1; 8 positions match TRBD2. Source: peripheral blood, taken on day 0 of MenACWY control vaccination. The CDR3: CASRVGGAYNEQFF. For the CDR3, the DNA is TGTGCCAGCAGGGTCGGGGGGGCCTACAATGAGCAGTTCTTC.